This T cell receptor (beta chain) was captured by sequencing in a study of cytomegalovirus exposure and HLA in healthy donors. The V and J ends lost 0 bases and 4 bases respectively, with 15 bases between them. This CDR3 is 16 amino acids long. Germline V gene lookup returns CDR1 PRHDT and CDR2 FYEKMQ (reference sequence). PCR was performed using 60 Vbeta and 13 Jbeta primers. Measured with immunoSEQ multiplex PCR; TCRdb has only the in-frame clones, and not every one. This sample has over 55,000 clones, with around 87% found just once. This clone appeared once. The TCR originated in a woman aged 25-40 years in good health and CMV-seropositive. V gene TRBV13 combines with J gene TRBJ1-2, with unresolved D. Sequenced: PBMCs. CDR3 sequence (DNA): TGTGCCAGCAGCTTAGGCCGGGGTTGGGGAGGCTATGGCTACACCTTC. Residues: CASSLGRGWGGYGYTF.